One sample yielded the 15 T cell receptor beta chains listed below, sequenced in a study of PD-L1 blockade in urothelial cancer. Some clones are missing from TCRdb's copy, which holds only in-frame ones; the method was immunoSEQ multiplex PCR. The data contain tens of thousands of clones, roughly four fifths of them singletons. Sequencing was performed on PBMCs, taken around atezolizumab (anti-PD-L1) treatment. The receptors come from a man between 65 and 85 years old with urothelial cancer.

The V call is TRBV4-1, the J call TRBJ2-7, with 9 bases aligning to TRBD1. Germline V CDR1 and CDR2: MGHRA, YSYEKL. V dropped 4 bases and J dropped 5; count of bases not matched to a gene: 15. The CDR3 runs to 17 residues. The CDR3 bases are TGCGCCAGCAGCCTATACGTAATTCCGGGACAGGGTAACGAGCAGTACTTC. Protein product: CASSLYVIPGQGNEQYF.

A few counts support this clone. The J gene is TRBJ1-2, the V gene TRBV5-6, with D perhaps TRBD1 (5 bases). V lost 4 bases, J lost 6 bases, and 16 bases lay in between. This CDR3 contains 14 residues. Germline V lookup: CDR1 SGHDT, CDR2 YYEEEE. The CDR3 DNA sequence: TGTGCCAGCAGCCGAGGCGGGGGAGCCGATGGCTACACCTTC. Translating it yields CASSRGGGADGYTF.

This chain joins TRBV4-2 and TRBJ2-7; 7 positions match TRBD1. With 1 base clipped from V and 2 bases from J, the junction kept 2 bases outside the gene matches. This CDR3 is built from 14 residues. Per the germline V gene, CDR1 is LGHNA and CDR2 is YNFKEQ. The CDR3 region has the DNA TGTGCCAGCAGCCAAGGAGGACAGGCCTACGAGCAGTACTTC. It yields the protein CASSQGGQAYEQYF.

The chain links TRBV18 to TRBJ2-2; 15 bases agree with TRBD2. With V trimmed by 4 bases and J by 2 bases, 5 bases remained unmatched. Germline CDR1 and CDR2: KGHSH and LQKENI. CDR3 size: 18 residues. The CDR3 loop reads CASSRGTSGRPNTGELFF. The CDR3 region has the DNA TGTGCCAGCTCACGAGGGACTAGCGGGAGGCCAAACACCGGGGAGCTGTTTTTT.

This chain uses TRBV19 with TRBJ2-5, with D hard to call. Germline lookup yields CDR1 LNHDA and CDR2 SQIVND (reference sequence). V lost 5 bases, J lost 5 bases, and 12 bases lay in between. The CDR3 is made up of 13 amino acids. The CDR3 loop is CASSRYTRETQYF. For the CDR3, the DNA is TGTGCCAGTAGTCGTTACACGAGGGAGACCCAGTACTTC.

This clone has a handful of counts. This chain uses TRBV7-9 with TRBJ1-5; D gene unclear. V lost 5 bases and J 2 bases, leaving 10 bases between the germline ends. The length of the CDR3 is 14 residues. Germline V gene data show CDR1 as SEHNR and CDR2 as FQNEAQ (reference sequence). The CDR3 protein is CASSEGMGNQPQHF. CDR3 in DNA: TGTGCCAGCAGCGAGGGAATGGGCAATCAGCCCCAGCATTTT.

The chain joins TRBV5-1 to TRBJ2-1, with TRBD2 matching 11 bases. J lost 7 bases, V lost 2 bases, and 5 bases had no gene match. Germline CDR1 SGHRS, CDR2 YFSETQ. This CDR3 spans 15 amino acids. This chain's CDR3 is CASSLIAGGQNEQFF. Here the CDR3 DNA reads TGCGCCAGCAGCTTAATAGCGGGAGGGCAGAATGAGCAGTTCTTC.

The chain combines TRBV5-4 with TRBJ2-1; TRBD2 is a possible D gene (6 bases). Per germline, CDR1 SGHNT and CDR2 YYREEE (reference sequence). V was trimmed by 2 bases and J by 0 bases, leaving 15 bases between them. The CDR3 length is 17 residues. Here the CDR3 reads CASSFPAGQSSYNEQFF. The CDR3 region has the DNA TGTGCCAGCAGCTTTCCAGCGGGTCAAAGCTCCTACAATGAGCAGTTCTTC.

This chain links TRBV10-2 with TRBJ2-3; 11 nucleotides align to TRBD2. This CDR3 is built from 20 residues. The germline CDR1 and CDR2 sequences are WSHSY and SAAADI. V was pared by 4 bases and J by 0 bases, with 15 bases of the junction left unmatched. The CDR3 DNA reads as TGCGCCAGCAGTGGGGGCCTAGCGGGAGGCCCAGGCGCAAGCACAGATACGCAGTATTTT. This sequence encodes CASSGGLAGGPGASTDTQYF.

The J gene is TRBJ2-1, the V gene TRBV19, with TRBD2 matching 14 bases. The V segment lost 4 bases and the J segment 7 bases; nucleotides outside the gene matches: 6. This CDR3 has 16 residues. Germline V gene data show CDR1 as LNHDA and CDR2 as SQIVND (reference sequence). The CDR3 protein is CASSKTSGRVHNEQFF. CDR3 nucleotide sequence: TGTGCCAGTAGTAAGACTAGCGGGAGGGTTCATAATGAGCAGTTCTTC.

The chain carries TRBV2 and TRBJ2-3, with TRBD2 identical over 9 bases. The CDR3 consists of 18 residues. Germline V gives CDR1 SNHLY, CDR2 FYNNEI. V was pared by 3 bases and J by 3 bases, with 13 bases of the junction left unmatched. The chain's CDR3 is CASSERAGGGRGTDTQYF. The CDR3 DNA is TGTGCCAGCAGTGAGAGAGCGGGAGGAGGGAGGGGGACAGATACGCAGTATTTT.

The chain couples TRBV6-1 to TRBJ1-5; TRBD1 is a possible D gene (5 bases). CDR1 is MNHNS and CDR2 is SASEGT in the germline V gene. The CDR3 totals 14 residues. V was trimmed by 4 bases and J by 6 bases, leaving 13 bases between them. The CDR3 is CASSAQVRRQPQHF. In nucleotides, the CDR3 is TGTGCCAGCAGTGCACAGGTGCGACGTCAGCCCCAGCATTTT.

A few counts support this clone. V and J are TRBV28 and TRBJ1-1; unclear D gene. V lost 6 bases and J 5 bases, leaving 10 bases between the germline ends. Germline values: CDR1 MDHEN, CDR2 SYDVKM. The CDR3 runs to 12 residues. The CDR3 loop is CASRPGVTEAFF. CDR3 nucleotide sequence: TGTGCCAGCAGGCCCGGGGTTACTGAAGCTTTCTTT.

The rearrangement links TRBV6-1 to TRBJ2-7; TRBD2 matches at 7 bases. V lost 4 bases, J lost 6 bases, and 9 bases stayed unmatched. This CDR3 has 14 residues. The V gene's germline CDR1 is MNHNS and CDR2 SASEGT. This CDR3 reads CASSVSGVPSEQYF. The CDR3 coding sequence is TGTGCCAGCAGTGTAAGCGGGGTTCCCAGCGAGCAGTACTTC.

This rearrangement joins TRBV2 to TRBJ1-2, with 8 bases lining up with TRBD1. The CDR3 runs to 14 residues. Germline CDR1 is SNHLY and CDR2 is FYNNEI. V gave up 4 bases and J gave up 5 bases; unmatched junction bases: 6. In nucleotides, the CDR3 is TGTGCCAGCAGTGCGGACAGGGTAGGGTATGGCTACACCTTC. As protein: CASSADRVGYGYTF.